This T cell receptor beta chain came from a study of T cell repertoires in cytomegalovirus infection. Study background: Public signatures in TCR beta pointed to CMV infection and matching HLA type.

V was cut by 5 bases and J by 2 bases, with 7 bases left in between. Germline assignment: CDR1 SGHVS and CDR2 FQNEAQ. This CDR3 is built from 14 residues. This clonotype was counted a few times. Antigen: not known. TCRdb re-called the reads through MiXCR, storing one row per CDR3 protein. The sample yields some 590,000 distinct CDR3 sequences, about 39% seen once. The chain has TRBV7-8 and TRBJ1-6; D is unclear. Specimen: cultured PBMCs, collected from culture after CMV antigen stimulation. The sequence was collected from a human donor in good health (CMV status not recorded). Some clones in this sample may be carry-over from other donors' samples. CDR3 sequence reads: CASSPTAYNSPLHF. DNA for the CDR3: TGTGCCAGCAGCCCGACCGCCTATAATTCACCCCTCCACTTT. The full variable domain, with the rest looked up from reference TRBV7-8 and TRBJ1-6, is GAGVSQSPRYKVAKRGQDVALRCDPISGHVSLFWYQQALGQGPEFLTYFQNEAQLDKSGLPSDRFFAERPEGSVSTLKIQRTQQEDSAVYLCASSPTAYNSPLHFGNGTRLTVT.